The rows below give T cell receptor beta chains drawn from one sample of a study of response to subunit inactivated influenza vaccine. TCRdb used MiXCR to reprocess the RT-PCR reads, holding one entry per CDR3 protein. The sample shows 650,000 to 700,000 distinct CDR3 sequences, 15% to 18% of them seen only once. Sample: PBMCs from blood, taken 11 to 12 days after vaccination. Receptors originate from a man between 50 and 59 years old who received an inactivated influenza vaccine. The conserved cysteine and the conserved F or W are not part of the CDR3 here. A D gene is named only where the DNA matches it firmly.

D gene,J gene,CDR3 length,V gene,CDR3 protein
.,TRBJ2-1,18,TRBV11-2,ASGLLARTLPSSSYNEQF
.,TRBJ2-7,13,TRBV11-2,ASSPDLGQPYEQY
.,TRBJ2-2,11,TRBV20-1,SARGLLNGELF
TRBD2,TRBJ2-1,12,TRBV6-2/TRBV6-3,ASSPTSGSNEQF
TRBD1,TRBJ2-7,16,TRBV4-1,ASSQGVLGGTGSYEQY
TRBD1,TRBJ1-2,9,TRBV19,ASRTQGAHT
TRBD2,TRBJ2-7,12,TRBV20-1,SAEGLAGSYEQY
.,TRBJ2-3,12,TRBV10-3,AISESRYTDTQY
TRBD1,TRBJ2-7,9,TRBV29-1,SAGQSYEQY
TRBD1,TRBJ2-5,14,TRBV20-1,SARDLAGGGQETQY
.,TRBJ2-2,13,TRBV7-9,ASSLARRNTGELF
TRBD1,TRBJ2-2,14,TRBV29-1,SASTPGQEYTGELF
.,TRBJ2-6,14,TRBV5-5,ASSLAPKPGANVLT
TRBD2,TRBJ2-1,16,TRBV12-3/TRBV12-4,TSCLSSGLSLTYNEQF
TRBD2,TRBJ2-5,15,TRBV5-1,ASSSDLSGGARETQY
.,TRBJ2-4,16,TRBV20-1,SARMELVGTVAKNIQY
TRBD1,TRBJ2-6,13,TRBV10-3,ASWTGNSGANVLT
TRBD2,TRBJ2-1,14,TRBV12-3/TRBV12-4,ASSLDGGGAGNEQF
TRBD1,TRBJ2-7,15,TRBV6-5,ASSYLWDRGSPYEQY
.,TRBJ2-5,9,TRBV20-1,SATPGGTQY
TRBD2,TRBJ2-7,12,TRBV20-1,SAVRSSGSDEQY
TRBD2,TRBJ2-3,13,TRBV20-1,SARSSLAGEGTQY
.,TRBJ2-5,12,TRBV2,ASSVWDTSGTQY
.,TRBJ1-1,13,TRBV5-1,ASSLARYGGTEAF
.,TRBJ2-2,11,TRBV29-1,SVDSLATGELF
TRBD1,TRBJ1-4,15,TRBV18,ASSPITAGQINEKLF
TRBD2,TRBJ2-2,11,TRBV29-1,SVVSGATGELF
TRBD2,TRBJ2-5,14,TRBV20-1,SARLAGGGTQETQY
.,TRBJ2-5,12,TRBV25-1,ASRETGTQETQY
TRBD1,TRBJ2-2,11,TRBV27,ASSLPGGGELF
.,TRBJ2-1,14,TRBV7-2,ASSLGRQETSYEQF
TRBD1,TRBJ1-2,12,TRBV29-1,SVNQLTGGSGYT